The following is a T cell receptor (beta chain) sequence with its context. There is no known antigen for this receptor. Base qualities are not at hand, and no much larger clone is one base apart. Taken with the paper, the label for time point translates to: newly diagnosed, previously untreated cHL patient sample. Magnetic negative selection with a Miltenyi CD4+ T cell isolation kit was used to purify CD4+ T cells from thawed PBMCs. As a comparison group for the relapsed/refractory trial patients, PBMCs were sequenced from patients with newly diagnosed, previously untreated classical Hodgkin lymphoma. Peripheral blood was collected in 8 mL Vacutainer Cell Preparation Tubes, from which PBMCs were isolated by centrifugation and then cryopreserved. Purified CD4+ and CD8+ fractions were generated only in cases for which an additional PBMC sample was available. Magnetically labelled cells were removed on LS columns in a quadroMACS separator, and the flow-through was retained as the purified fraction.

The data originate from a study of PD-1 blockade in classical Hodgkin lymphoma (dated by TCRdb to the early 2020s). Study-wide context: A peripheral blood immune signature of response to PD-1 blockade in classical Hodgkin lymphoma was defined using TCR beta sequencing and CyTOF. Summary of the overall study and its limitations: Newly diagnosed patients were reported to have lower baseline TCR diversity than healthy donors, and relapsed/refractory patients were reported to have lower baseline TCR diversity still. The study covered only a single clinical trial cohort, and the causes of the repertoire differences, possibly disease activity or prior therapy, were still not defined.

The Qiagen DNeasy kit was used to extract genomic DNA from unsorted PBMCs and from the negatively selected CD4+ and CD8+ fractions. TCR beta CDR3 regions were amplified by immunoSEQ multiplex PCR using primers annealing to V and J segments. A synthetic immune receptor repertoire was used to minimize amplification bias, and any remaining bias was removed computationally after sequencing. Turning to the authors' computational methods: Custom Python scripts were used to quantify repertoire diversity as the Shannon entropy index. Unsorted, CD4+ and CD8+ repertoires were analyzed separately, except for combined analyses in which CD4+ and CD8+ sequences were merged in silico. TCRdb holds this immuneACCESS table with in-frame rearrangements only. Some clones are missing; in checked studies, unresolved V genes explain under half, and the rest has no known cause. That table gives V, J and clone size, and the DNA gave D and trimming. Present in this sample are about 24,000 clones, around 90% of which were seen just once. The ten biggest clones cover about 0.5% of the sample.

Via the germline V gene, CDR1 is LGHNA and CDR2 YSLEER. The CDR3 runs 18 amino acids, cysteine and phenylalanine included. The entry retains the CDR3 DNA only, 54 bases that are in frame from base 1. V is clipped by 0 bases and J by 0 bases, and the sequence between their germline boundaries is 15 bases long. The sequencing sample was made of CD4+ T cells from blood. The receptor was derived from a human donor with classical Hodgkin lymphoma. This sequence uses TRBV4-3 and TRBJ2-1; no D gene call is confident. The nucleotide sequence reads TGCGCCAGCAGCCAAGATCTACTGTCGGCGTACTCCTACAATGAGCAGTTCTTC. The encoded protein is CASSQDLLSAYSYNEQFF.